One and the same sample provided the 10 T cell receptor beta chains below, sequenced in a study of Graves' ophthalmopathy and Graves' hyperthyroidism. Transcripts of RNA were the source for amplifying TCR beta CDR3 regions. The first round was an RT-PCR with HTBI primers, and the second round was a multiplex PCR. TCRdb re-analysed the multiplex PCR reads in MiXCR, keeping a single row per CDR3 protein. The sample holds 200,000 to 250,000 distinct CDR3 sequences, 20% to 25% seen once. Sequenced sample: peripheral blood. These receptors originate from a woman in her 50s with Graves' ophthalmopathy.

The chain recombines TRBV5-1 with TRBJ1-1; D ambiguous. The CDR3 consists of 13 residues. From germline, CDR1 is SGHRS and CDR2 YFSETQ. The V end was cut by 0 bases, the J end by 3 bases, with 6 bases between. CDR3 loop: CASSLGADTEAFF. The CDR3 DNA reads TGCGCCAGCAGCTTGGGGGCGGACACTGAAGCTTTCTTT.

This chain links TRBV20-1 with TRBJ2-7, with TRBD2 identical over 10 bases. Per germline, CDR1 DFQATT and CDR2 SNEGSKA (reference sequence). This CDR3 is built from 16 residues. V lost 1 base to trimming and J lost 2 bases; unmatched junction nucleotides: 8. The CDR3 coding sequence is TGCAGTGCTAGAGGGCTAGCGGGAGTGGGAACCTACGAGCAGTACTTC. Encoded protein: CSARGLAGVGTYEQYF.

Many counts were recorded for this clonotype. CDR3 amino acids: CASSLTGVNSPLHF. Here the CDR3 DNA reads TGTGCCAGCAGCCTGACAGGGGTCAATTCACCCCTCCACTTT. This chain joins TRBV7-3 and TRBJ1-6; 8 positions match TRBD1. The junction had 4 bases not matched to a gene; V was cut back by 5 bases and J by 7 bases. There are 14 residues in the CDR3. CDR1 is SGHTA, CDR2 FQGTGA, per germline.

This clonotype has at least ten counts. This chain uses TRBV11-3 with TRBJ2-2, with a possible D match to TRBD2 (6 bases). V gave up 3 bases and J gave up 2 bases, with 13 bases separating them. Looked up from germline, CDR1 is SGHNT and CDR2 is YENEEA. The CDR3 spans 16 residues. As DNA, the CDR3 is TGTGCCAGCAGCTTTGTGGGGGGTCACAACACCGGGGAGCTGTTTTTT. Its translation is CASSFVGGHNTGELFF.

This clonotype was counted ten times or more. The rearrangement joins TRBV6-5 to TRBJ1-2; TRBD1 might be the D (5 bases). Per germline, CDR1 MNHEY and CDR2 SVGAGI. The CDR3 contains 15 residues. V was pared by 0 bases and J by 5 bases, with 13 bases between. The CDR3 coding sequence is TGTGCCAGCAGTTACTCGAGGCGGGGGAATTATGGCTACACCTTC. Encoded protein: CASSYSRRGNYGYTF.

This clonotype occurred many times. The genes are TRBV20-1 and TRBJ2-7; TRBD1 is a possible D gene (5 bases). Germline-derived CDR1 and CDR2 are DFQATT and SNEGSKA (reference sequence). V was trimmed by 4 bases and J by 3 bases, leaving 13 bases between them. The CDR3 is 13 residues long. This CDR3 reads CSATQGMLYEQYF. The CDR3 DNA reads TGCAGTGCTACCCAGGGTATGCTCTACGAGCAGTACTTC.

J is TRBJ2-2 and V is TRBV3-1; TRBD1 matches 8 bases. V lost 0 bases and J lost 0; bases outside the gene matches: 6. The CDR3 contains 18 residues. Germline-derived CDR1 and CDR2 are LGHDT and YNNKEL (reference sequence). CDR3 in amino acids: CASSQDRTGGPNTGELFF. For the CDR3, the DNA is TGTGCCAGCAGCCAAGATCGCACAGGGGGACCGAACACCGGGGAGCTGTTTTTT.

This clonotype has a count of ten or more. This chain links TRBV10-3 with TRBJ2-2; 7 bases are a match to TRBD2. The germline V gene encodes CDR1 ENHRY and CDR2 SYGVKD. With V trimmed by 10 bases and J by 4 bases, 12 bases remained unmatched. This CDR3 region has 15 residues. The CDR3 DNA reads TGTGCCACCGGGGGGAATAGGGTGGGCACCGGGGAGCTGTTTTTT. As protein: CATGGNRVGTGELFF.

V usage is TRBV6-5 and J usage is TRBJ2-5; tentatively, D is TRBD2 (6 bases). The germline V gene has CDR1 MNHEY and CDR2 SVGAGI. The germline V and J ends were trimmed by 4 bases and 5 bases, with 14 bases remaining between them. The CDR3 covers 14 residues. This CDR3 reads CASSFGGVGETQYF. CDR3 in DNA: TGTGCCAGCAGTTTCGGCGGGGTCGGGGAGACCCAGTACTTC.

Worth noting for this clonotype: Sequence at one end of the junction differs from germline and may be a read error. The rearrangement links TRBV18 to TRBJ2-7, with 7 bases aligning to TRBD2. The CDR3 totals 13 residues. CDR1 and CDR2 from the germline V gene are KGHSH and LQKENI. CDR3 bases: TGTGCCAGCTCAACCATCCCCCGGGACTACTACCTCTTC. Translated: CASSTIPRDYYLF.